One and the same sample provided the 17 T cell receptor beta chains below, sequenced in a study of blood T cell repertoires in COVID-19. The data were produced by immunoSEQ multiplex PCR, yet TCRdb's version contains in-frame clones alone and is incomplete. The table lists around 230,000 clones, approximately 90% of them singletons. Source material: PBMCs or T cells enriched from blood (not recorded which). Every receptor here comes from a middle-aged woman with acute COVID-19.

V is TRBV5-1 and J is TRBJ1-1; D is unresolved. With 2 bases removed from V and 1 base from J, the gap between germline ends came to 12 bases. Germline lookup yields CDR1 SGHRS and CDR2 YFSETQ. This CDR3 has 15 amino acids. CDR3 protein: CASSLVGLGNTEAFF. The CDR3, as DNA: TGCGCCAGCAGCTTAGTTGGACTCGGGAACACTGAAGCTTTCTTT.

V gene TRBV11-3 combines with J gene TRBJ2-1; the match to TRBD1 covers 9 bases. The CDR3 has 14 amino acids. Germline V gene sequence: CDR1 SGHNT, CDR2 YENEEA. V was clipped by 3 bases and J by 8 bases; unmatched bases: 5. CDR3 loop: CASSLGTGFDEQFF. For the CDR3, the DNA is TGTGCCAGCAGCTTGGGGACAGGGTTCGATGAGCAGTTCTTC.

The V gene is TRBV7-9, the J gene TRBJ1-1; 8 positions match TRBD1. The CDR3 contains 14 residues. The V gene end was trimmed by 5 bases and the J gene end by 4 bases; junction bases not matched to a gene: 6. Germline V lookup: CDR1 SEHNR, CDR2 FQNEAQ (reference sequence). Written as DNA, the CDR3 is TGTGCCAGCAGCCAACAGGGGGAGGGCACTGAAGCTTTCTTT. Protein product: CASSQQGEGTEAFF.

The chain carries TRBV13 and TRBJ1-1; possible D gene TRBD1, 6 bases. V lost 6 bases, J lost 4 bases, and 18 bases lay in between. Germline loops: CDR1 PRHDT, CDR2 FYEKMQ (reference sequence). The CDR3 has 15 amino acids. The CDR3 DNA sequence: TGTGCCAGCAGTTTCCCGGGGGGGCGAGTCACTGAAGCTTTCTTT. As protein: CASSFPGGRVTEAFF.

V gene TRBV15 combines with J gene TRBJ1-2, with 9 bases aligning to TRBD1. Germline trimming cut 5 bases from V and 3 bases from J; bases unmatched to any gene: 4. The germline V gene encodes CDR1 LNHNV and CDR2 YYDKDF (reference sequence). The CDR3 totals 14 residues. The chain's CDR3 is CATSGDRADYGYTF. The CDR3 DNA is TGTGCCACCAGCGGGGACAGGGCTGACTATGGCTACACCTTC.

V is TRBV2 and J is TRBJ1-5, with D possibly being TRBD1 (5 bases). Germline V gene sequence: CDR1 SNHLY, CDR2 FYNNEI. V lost 4 bases to trimming and J lost 0 bases, with 13 bases between them. This CDR3 has 16 amino acids. The CDR3 sequence is CASSGGTINSNQPQHF. The CDR3 coding sequence is TGTGCCAGCAGTGGCGGGACCATCAATAGCAATCAGCCCCAGCATTTT.

The V gene is TRBV27, the J gene TRBJ1-5; possibly TRBD1 for D (5 bases). Trimming shortened V by 7 bases and J by 0 bases, and 10 bases separated the two germline ends. This CDR3 region has 14 residues. Germline V lookup: CDR1 MNHEY, CDR2 SMNVEV (reference sequence). The CDR3 nucleotides read TGTGCCAGCAACGCCAGGGATAGCAATCAGCCCCAGCATTTT. The encoded protein is CASNARDSNQPQHF.

The chain combines TRBV7-8 with TRBJ2-2, with 11 positions matching TRBD2. The V segment lost 4 bases and the J segment 4 bases; nucleotides outside the gene matches: 14. This CDR3 region has 19 residues. Germline V gene sequence: CDR1 SGHVS, CDR2 FQNEAQ. The CDR3 here is CASSSMPLSGGASTGELFF. The CDR3 DNA sequence: TGTGCCAGCAGCTCAATGCCTCTTAGCGGGGGGGCTAGCACCGGGGAGCTGTTTTTT.

The chain combines TRBV19 with TRBJ1-1; 8 bases fit TRBD1. The CDR3 has 15 amino acids. Trimming cost V 1 base and J 4 bases; bases outside gene matches: 5. Germline CDR1 is LNHDA and CDR2 is SQIVND (reference sequence). The CDR3 loop reads CASSIVGTGGTEAFF. The CDR3 DNA sequence: TGTGCCAGTAGTATAGTCGGAACAGGGGGCACTGAAGCTTTCTTT.

Only a few counts were recorded for this clone. The genes are TRBV7-9 and TRBJ2-1, with unresolved D. The germline CDR1 and CDR2 sequences are SEHNR and FQNEAQ (reference sequence). Trimming stripped 1 base from V and 12 bases from J, with 19 bases between. The CDR3 consists of 15 residues. CDR3 sequence reads: CASSLDDVAKSGQFF. The DNA for the CDR3 is TGTGCCAGCAGCTTAGATGACGTCGCTAAGTCGGGGCAGTTCTTC.

The chain couples TRBV2 to TRBJ1-2; TRBD1 matches 7 bases. V lost 6 bases, J lost 1 base, and 8 bases stayed unmatched. Germline CDR1 reads SNHLY; CDR2 reads FYNNEI. The CDR3 consists of 15 residues. For the CDR3, the DNA is TGTGCCAGCAGGGGAACCGGGACAGATAACTATGGCTACACCTTC. This gives the protein CASRGTGTDNYGYTF. Drawing the rest from reference TRBV2 and TRBJ1-2, the complete variable domain is EPEVTQTPSHQVTQMGQEVILRCVPISNHLYFYWYRQILGQKVEFLVSFYNNEISEKSEIFDDQFSVERPDGSNFTLKIRSTKLEDSAMYFCASRGTGTDNYGYTFGSGTRLTVV.

This chain links TRBV28 with TRBJ1-2, with 8 bases aligning to TRBD1. Trimming cost V 1 base and J 6 bases; bases outside gene matches: 13. The germline V gene has CDR1 MDHEN and CDR2 SYDVKM. The length of the CDR3 is 17 residues. In DNA form, the CDR3 reads TGTGCCAGCAGTTTATCGCGGGGAGGCAGGGGGCGTCATGGCTACACCTTC. Its protein is CASSLSRGGRGRHGYTF.

The chain has TRBV6-6 and TRBJ1-2, with 8 bases identical to TRBD1. Germline V gene sequence: CDR1 MNHNY, CDR2 SVGAGI (reference sequence). V lost 5 bases, J lost 5 bases, and 7 bases stayed unmatched. The length of the CDR3 is 14 residues. The chain's CDR3 is CASSTGQGGYGYTF. The CDR3 DNA reads as TGTGCCAGCAGTACCGGACAGGGCGGATATGGCTACACCTTC.

The gene calls are TRBV19 and TRBJ1-2; perhaps TRBD1 as D (5 bases). The CDR3 is 13 amino acids. V lost 4 bases and J 6 bases, leaving 12 bases between the germline ends. CDR1 is LNHDA, CDR2 SQIVND, per germline (reference sequence). DNA for the CDR3: TGTGCCAGTAGTAACCAGGGCCTCGATGGCTACACCTTC. Encoded protein: CASSNQGLDGYTF.

The chain has TRBV10-2 and TRBJ1-6, with a tentative D call TRBD1 (5 bases). The germline V and J ends were trimmed by 2 bases and 10 bases, with 12 bases remaining between them. This CDR3 has 14 residues. Germline V gene lookup returns CDR1 WSHSY and CDR2 SAAADI. For the CDR3, the DNA is TGCGCCAGCAGTGAGGGGGCGGGAGAATCACCCCTCCACTTT. It translates to CASSEGAGESPLHF.

The J gene is TRBJ2-5, the V gene TRBV24-1; tentative D call: TRBD1 (6 bases). V was cut by 7 bases and J by 2 bases, with 10 bases left in between. The length of the CDR3 is 13 residues. Germline CDR1 and CDR2: KGHDR and SFDVKD. The CDR3, as DNA: TGTGCCACCAGACAGGGCGAACAAGAGACCCAGTACTTC. Translated: CATRQGEQETQYF.

The chain employs TRBV2 and TRBJ1-1; TRBD1 might be the D (5 bases). The V gene's germline CDR1 is SNHLY and CDR2 FYNNEI. The V gene lost 7 bases and the J gene lost 7 bases, with 13 bases spanning the gap. The CDR3 is 12 residues long. CDR3 nucleotide sequence: TGTGCCAGCAAGAGGCAGGGCCTTGAAGCTTTCTTT. Residues: CASKRQGLEAFF.